This TCR beta chain emerged from a study of T cells in Graves' hyperthyroidism and ophthalmopathy. This CDR3 spans 16 amino acids. V lost 2 bases to trimming and J lost 0 bases, with 12 bases between them. CDR1 KGHDR and CDR2 SFDVKD come from the germline V gene. Diagnoses were made from clinical symptoms, serum measures (thyroxine and TRAb), thyroid ultrasound and orbital computed tomography. Cells are PBMCs isolated from about 10 ml of fresh blood. Regions amplified from RNA transcripts were the TCR beta CDR3 regions. With the HTBI primer set, the TCR CDR3 went through a first round of RT-PCR. Each CDR3 protein is one row after TCRdb ran MiXCR on the multiplex PCR reads. The sample contains roughly 500,000 distinct CDR3 sequences, approximately 25% of which appear only once.

The chain employs TRBV24-1 and TRBJ1-2; unclear D gene. Material for sequencing was blood. The receptor's source is a woman aged 30 to 39 with Graves' ophthalmopathy. CDR3 nucleotides: TGTGCCACCAGTGATTCGGCCGGAACCTCTAACTATGGCTACACCTTC. It codes for CATSDSAGTSNYGYTF.